One T cell receptor beta chain is described in this entry. Its specificity is not known. This specimen belongs to a study of cytomegalovirus exposure and HLA in healthy donors. Profiled with immunoSEQ multiplex PCR; TCRdb holds only in-frame clones, not every one. Among roughly 100,000 clones listed, roughly 94% were seen once. Study-wide results and caveats: Cytomegalovirus association was listed for 164 TCR beta chains. Accounts indicate the classifier identified cytomegalovirus status with strong specificity and sensitivity.

J lost 2 bases, V lost 4 bases, and 4 bases had no gene match. The CDR3 consists of 16 residues. In germline, CDR1 is MNHEY, CDR2 SMNVEV (reference sequence). The donors belonged to the approximately 120-subject validation cohort, separate from the roughly 670-subject first cohort. The source is a woman in her late teens or twenties in good health and CMV-seronegative. Material: PBMCs. This chain connects TRBV27 to TRBJ2-3; 12 bases line up with TRBD2. The DNA of the CDR3 is TGTGCCAGCAGTTCCCTAGCGGGAGGGACCACAGATACGCAGTATTTT. It yields the protein CASSSLAGGTTDTQYF.